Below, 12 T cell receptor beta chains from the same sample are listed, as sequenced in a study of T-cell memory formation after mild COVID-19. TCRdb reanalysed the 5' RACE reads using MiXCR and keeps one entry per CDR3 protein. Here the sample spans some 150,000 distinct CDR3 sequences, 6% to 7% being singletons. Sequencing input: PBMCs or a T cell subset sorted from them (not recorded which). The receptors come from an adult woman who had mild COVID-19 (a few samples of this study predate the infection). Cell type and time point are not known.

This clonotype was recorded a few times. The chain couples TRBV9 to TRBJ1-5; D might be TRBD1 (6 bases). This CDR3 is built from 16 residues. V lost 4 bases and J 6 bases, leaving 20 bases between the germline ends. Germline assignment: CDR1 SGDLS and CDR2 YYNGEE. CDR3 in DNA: TGTGCCAGCAGCCACGGAGGGGGGGGCGTAGGTCAGCCCCAGCATTTT. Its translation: CASSHGGGGVGQPQHF.

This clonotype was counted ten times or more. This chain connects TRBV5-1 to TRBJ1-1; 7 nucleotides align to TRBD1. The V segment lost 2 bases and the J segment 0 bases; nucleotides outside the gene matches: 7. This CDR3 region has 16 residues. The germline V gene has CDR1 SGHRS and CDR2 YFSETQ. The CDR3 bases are TGCGCCAGCAGCTTACAAACAGGGGCGATGAACACTGAAGCTTTCTTT. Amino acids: CASSLQTGAMNTEAFF. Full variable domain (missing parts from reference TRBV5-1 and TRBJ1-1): KAGVTQTPRYLIKTRGQQVTLSCSPISGHRSVSWYQQTPGQGLQFLFEYFSETQRNKGNFPGRFSGRQFSNSRSEMNVSTLELGDSALYLCASSLQTGAMNTEAFFGQGTRLTVV.

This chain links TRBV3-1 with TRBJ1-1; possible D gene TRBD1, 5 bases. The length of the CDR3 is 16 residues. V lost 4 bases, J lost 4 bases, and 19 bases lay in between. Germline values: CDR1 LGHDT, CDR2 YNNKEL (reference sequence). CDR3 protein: CASSLASGFSITEAFF. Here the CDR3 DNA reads TGTGCCAGCAGCCTTGCTTCAGGGTTTTCGATCACTGAAGCTTTCTTT.

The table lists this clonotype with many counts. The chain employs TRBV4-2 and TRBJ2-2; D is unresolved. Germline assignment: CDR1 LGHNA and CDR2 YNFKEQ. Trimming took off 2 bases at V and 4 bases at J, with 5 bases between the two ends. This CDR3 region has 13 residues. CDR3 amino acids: CASSQTSTGELFF. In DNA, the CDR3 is TGTGCCAGCAGCCAAACGAGCACCGGGGAGCTGTTTTTT.

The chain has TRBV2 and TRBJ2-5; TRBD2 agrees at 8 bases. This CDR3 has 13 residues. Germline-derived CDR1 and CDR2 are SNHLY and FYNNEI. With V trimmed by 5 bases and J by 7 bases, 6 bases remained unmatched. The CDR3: CASSLAGLGTQYF. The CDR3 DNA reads TGTGCCAGCAGTCTAGCGGGTCTCGGGACCCAGTACTTC. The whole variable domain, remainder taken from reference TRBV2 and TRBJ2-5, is EPEVTQTPSHQVTQMGQEVILRCVPISNHLYFYWYRQILGQKVEFLVSFYNNEISEKSEIFDDQFSVERPDGSNFTLKIRSTKLEDSAMYFCASSLAGLGTQYFGPGTRLLVL.

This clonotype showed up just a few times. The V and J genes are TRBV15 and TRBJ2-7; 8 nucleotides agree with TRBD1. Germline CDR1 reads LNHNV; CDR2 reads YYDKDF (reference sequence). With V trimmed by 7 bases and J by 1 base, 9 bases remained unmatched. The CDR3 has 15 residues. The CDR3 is CATTLDRGPSYEQYF. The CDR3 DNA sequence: TGTGCCACCACCCTCGACAGGGGCCCTTCCTACGAGCAGTACTTC.

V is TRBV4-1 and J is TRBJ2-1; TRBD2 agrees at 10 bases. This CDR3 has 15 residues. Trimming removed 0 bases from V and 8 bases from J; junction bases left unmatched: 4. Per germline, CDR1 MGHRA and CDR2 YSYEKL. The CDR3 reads CASSQDKRGGYEQFF. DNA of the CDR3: TGCGCCAGCAGCCAAGATAAGCGGGGGGGTTATGAGCAGTTCTTC.

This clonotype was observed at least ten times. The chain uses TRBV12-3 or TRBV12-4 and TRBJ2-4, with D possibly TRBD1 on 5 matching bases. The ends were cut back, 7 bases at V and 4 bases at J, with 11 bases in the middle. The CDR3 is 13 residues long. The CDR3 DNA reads TGTGCCAGCATGAATCAGGGAAAAAACATTCAGTACTTC. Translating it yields CASMNQGKNIQYF.

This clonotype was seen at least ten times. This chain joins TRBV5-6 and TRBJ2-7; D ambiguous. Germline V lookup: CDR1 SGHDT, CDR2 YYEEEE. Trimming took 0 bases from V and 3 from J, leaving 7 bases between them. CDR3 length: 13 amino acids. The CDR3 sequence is CASSLAANYEQYF. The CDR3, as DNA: TGTGCCAGCAGCTTGGCGGCAAACTACGAGCAGTACTTC.

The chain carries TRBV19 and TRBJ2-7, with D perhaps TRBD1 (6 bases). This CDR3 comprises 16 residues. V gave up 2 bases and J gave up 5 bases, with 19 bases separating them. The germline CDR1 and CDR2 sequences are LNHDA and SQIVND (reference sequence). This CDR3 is CASSILGTPGGDEQYF. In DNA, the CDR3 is TGTGCCAGTAGTATACTAGGGACACCTGGGGGCGACGAGCAGTACTTC.

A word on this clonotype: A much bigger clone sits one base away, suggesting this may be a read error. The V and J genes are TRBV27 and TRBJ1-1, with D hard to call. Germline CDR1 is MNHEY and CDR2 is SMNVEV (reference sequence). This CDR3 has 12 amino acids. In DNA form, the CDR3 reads TGTGCCAGCAGCCACAGAGTAGGTGAATCTTTCTTT. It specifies CASSHRVGESFF.

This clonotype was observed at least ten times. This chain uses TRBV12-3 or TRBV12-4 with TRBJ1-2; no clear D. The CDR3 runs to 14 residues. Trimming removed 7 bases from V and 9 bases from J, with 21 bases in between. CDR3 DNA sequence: TGTGCCAGCACCGATGAGAACGGAATTTCGCGCTACACCTTC. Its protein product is CASTDENGISRYTF.